This TCR beta chain was documented in a study of T cell responses to AZD1222 COVID-19 vaccine. Deletions cut 4 bases from V and 0 bases from J, with 9 bases between. This CDR3 region has 14 residues. CDR1 and CDR2 (germline): LGHNA, YSLEER. Whether given at about 4 or about 12 weeks, second doses were pooled. Only in-frame clones appear in the TCRdb table, and some are missing; sequencing was by immunoSEQ multiplex PCR. The sample lists roughly 100,000 clones, approximately 89% occurring once. Study-wide results and caveats: Just a handful of AZD1222 recipients tested seropositive at baseline. Clonal diversity may have been underestimated in mostly white British donors. A reported finding is that nearly half of spike-specific TCRs target unmutated variant regions.

To note about this clone: Its antigen is undetermined.

The material sequenced was peripheral blood, taken 28 days after the second AZD1222 dose. The V call is TRBV4-3, the J call TRBJ1-1, with D unclear. This sequence originates from an adult who received the AZD1222 COVID-19 vaccine. CDR3 protein: CASSPELMNTEAFF. For the CDR3, the DNA is TGCGCCAGCAGCCCGGAATTAATGAACACTGAAGCTTTCTTT.